This T cell receptor beta chain appears in the sequencing data of a study of blood T cell repertoires in COVID-19. As for the study in general: Acute-phase and convalescent COVID-19 samples originated in the United States, Italy and Spain.

Per the original methods: Nucleated cell counts were estimated from reference gene primer amplification. Method: immunoSEQ multiplex PCR; TCRdb's copy keeps in-frame clones and lacks some. The DNA was the basis for D and trimming; V, J and clone size are from that table. This sample carries about 240,000 clones, roughly 87% of them seen once, and the ten largest clones take around 6.9%. Per germline, CDR1 KGHDR and CDR2 SFDVKD. The CDR3 contains 14 residues. V lost 4 bases, J lost 4 bases, and 4 bases stayed unmatched. The sample taken for sequencing was peripheral blood. The receptor was isolated from a man aged 55 to 70 who had recovered from COVID-19. The V call is TRBV24-1, the J call TRBJ2-3, with 7 bases aligning to TRBD1. CDR3 nucleotides: TGTGCCACCAGTGAGACAGGGAGCTCAGATACGCAGTATTTT. Amino acids: CATSETGSSDTQYF.